This entry lists 5 T cell receptor beta chains sequenced from one sample in a study of beta chain features in type 1 diabetes. Antigens for these TCRs are unknown. Study-wide points: For Type 1 diabetes patients, all four CD4+ subsets carried TCRB CDR3s that were moderately but significantly shorter.

Expressed TCRB transcripts were sequenced because the entire RNA isolate underwent reverse transcription. Clones were read by immunoSEQ multiplex PCR, and TCRdb kept only the in-frame ones, dropping some. The top ten hold about 0.65% of the sample, which has around 150,000 clones, roughly 10% seen once. The sequenced sample consisted of central memory CD4+ T cells from blood. The receptors were gathered from a woman in her twenties or thirties with type 1 diabetes.

This chain links TRBV15 with TRBJ2-3; D is ambiguous. The V end was cut by 1 base, the J end by 6 bases, with 14 bases between. Germline values: CDR1 LNHNV, CDR2 YYDKDF (reference sequence). The CDR3 has 15 residues. CDR3 DNA sequence: TGTGCCACCAGCAGAGTCCAGGTCCTACCCGATACGCAGTATTTT. Its protein is CATSRVQVLPDTQYF.

This clone was seen only a few times. The chain links TRBV6-1 to TRBJ2-1; D gene ambiguous. The V gene's germline CDR1 is MNHNS and CDR2 SASEGT. There are 11 residues in the CDR3. V lost 2 bases to trimming and J lost 7 bases, with 3 bases between them. CDR3 sequence: CASSEINEQFF. CDR3 DNA: TGTGCCAGCAGTGAAATAAATGAGCAGTTCTTC.

This clone showed up just a few times. The chain recombines TRBV11-3 with TRBJ2-7; 9 bases are shared with TRBD1. The CDR3 is 13 residues long. J lost 5 bases, V lost 5 bases, and 4 bases had no gene match. In germline, CDR1 is SGHNT, CDR2 YENEEA. The CDR3 sequence is CASSLGQGHEQYF. The CDR3 region has the DNA TGTGCCAGCAGCCTGGGACAGGGCCACGAGCAGTACTTC.

This chain connects TRBV19 to TRBJ1-2, with D unclear. This CDR3 is built from 14 residues. Germline V gene lookup returns CDR1 LNHDA and CDR2 SQIVND (reference sequence). V was trimmed by 5 bases and J by 3 bases, leaving 13 bases between them. The CDR3 protein is CASSGGSTDYGYTF. CDR3 nucleotides: TGTGCCAGTAGTGGAGGGTCCACAGACTATGGCTACACCTTC.

This clone came up a few times. The CDR3 sequence: CASSEGVVKETQYF. In nucleotides, the CDR3 is TGTGCCAGCAGTGAGGGAGTAGTGAAAGAGACCCAGTACTTC. The chain recombines TRBV2 with TRBJ2-5; possible D gene TRBD2, 5 bases. The germline V gene has CDR1 SNHLY and CDR2 FYNNEI. The CDR3 has 14 residues. V lost 3 bases, J lost 3 bases, and 11 bases lay in between. Full variable domain (missing parts from reference TRBV2 and TRBJ2-5): EPEVTQTPSHQVTQMGQEVILRCVPISNHLYFYWYRQILGQKVEFLVSFYNNEISEKSEIFDDQFSVERPDGSNFTLKIRSTKLEDSAMYFCASSEGVVKETQYFGPGTRLLVL.